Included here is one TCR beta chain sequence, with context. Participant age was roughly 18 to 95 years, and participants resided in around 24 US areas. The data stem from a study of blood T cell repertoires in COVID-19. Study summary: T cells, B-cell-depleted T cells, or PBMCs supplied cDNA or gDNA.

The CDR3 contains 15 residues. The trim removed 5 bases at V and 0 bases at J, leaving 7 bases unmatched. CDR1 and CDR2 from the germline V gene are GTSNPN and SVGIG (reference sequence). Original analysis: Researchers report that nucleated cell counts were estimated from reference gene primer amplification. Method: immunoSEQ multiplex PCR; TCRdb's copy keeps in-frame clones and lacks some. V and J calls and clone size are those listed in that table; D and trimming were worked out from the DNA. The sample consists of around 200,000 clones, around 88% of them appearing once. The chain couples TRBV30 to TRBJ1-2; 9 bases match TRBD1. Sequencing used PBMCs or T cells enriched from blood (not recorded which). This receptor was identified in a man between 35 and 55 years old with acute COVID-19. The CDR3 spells CAWGDRVQANYGYTF. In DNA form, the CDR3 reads TGTGCCTGGGGGGACAGGGTCCAAGCTAACTATGGCTACACCTTC. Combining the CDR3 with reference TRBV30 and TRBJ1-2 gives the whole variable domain SQTIHQWPATLVQPVGSPLSLECTVEGTSNPNLYWYRQAAGRGLQLLFYSVGIGQISSEVPQNLSASRPQDRQFILSSKKLLLSDSGFYLCAWGDRVQANYGYTFGSGTRLTVV.